Listed here are 25 T cell receptor beta chains from one sample, sequenced in a study of T cells in Graves' hyperthyroidism and ophthalmopathy. Amplified regions were TCR beta CDR3 sequences from RNA transcripts. An initial round of RT-PCR targeting the TCR CDR3 relied on the HTBI primer set. TCRdb reprocessed the multiplex PCR reads via MiXCR and lists one record per CDR3 protein. Of fewer than 650,000 distinct CDR3 sequences in the sample, about 46% were seen once. The sample consisted of peripheral blood or thyroid tissue (not recorded which). These receptors were obtained from an adult woman with Graves' disease, either hyperthyroidism or ophthalmopathy (not recorded which).

The chain links TRBV20-1 to TRBJ1-2; D remains unclear. This CDR3 comprises 12 residues. V was clipped by 3 bases and J by 8 bases, with 13 bases between them. Germline CDR1 reads DFQATT; CDR2 reads SNEGSKA (reference sequence). In DNA form, the CDR3 reads TGCAGTGCTAGGGACTTTAAAGACGGCTACACCTTC. Encoded protein: CSARDFKDGYTF.

The J gene is TRBJ2-5, the V gene TRBV20-1, with TRBD1 matching 12 bases. The CDR3 has 14 amino acids. J was trimmed by 1 base and V by 5 bases; bases with no gene match: 2. In germline, CDR1 is DFQATT, CDR2 SNEGSKA (reference sequence). The CDR3 DNA reads as TGCAGTGCTCAGGGACAGGGGGCCCAAGAGACCCAGTACTTC. It is translated as CSAQGQGAQETQYF.

Many counts were recorded for this clonotype. The gene calls are TRBV7-9 and TRBJ1-5, with no clear D. The CDR3 sequence is 14 residues long. CDR1 and CDR2 from the germline V gene are SEHNR and FQNEAQ (reference sequence). V was trimmed by 4 bases and J by 0 bases, leaving 7 bases between them. CDR3 amino acids: CASSSSNSNQPQHF. DNA for the CDR3: TGTGCCAGCAGCTCCAGCAATAGCAATCAGCCCCAGCATTTT.

This CDR3 is CAISVGVAEQYF. The DNA of the CDR3 is TGTGCCATCAGTGTCGGGGTAGCCGAGCAGTACTTC. The chain joins TRBV10-3 to TRBJ2-7; tentative D call: TRBD2 (5 bases). Trimming took off 4 bases at V and 6 bases at J, with 10 bases between the two ends. This CDR3 is 12 amino acids long. In germline, CDR1 is ENHRY, CDR2 SYGVKD.

This clonotype was seen repeatedly, ten times or more. V usage is TRBV6-2 or TRBV6-3 and J usage is TRBJ1-2, with 8 bases that match TRBD1. The CDR3 covers 15 residues. The ends lost 4 bases at V and 2 bases at J; junction bases unmatched: 6. Germline values: CDR1 MNHEY, CDR2 SVGEGT. The CDR3 coding sequence is TGTGCCAGCAGTTCCGGACAGGGCTACAACTATGGCTACACCTTC. Its protein product is CASSSGQGYNYGYTF.

V usage is TRBV4-2 and J usage is TRBJ2-7; 9 bases are shared with TRBD1. The germline gives CDR1 LGHNA, CDR2 YNFKEQ. This CDR3 is 15 amino acids long. Trimming at V came to 5 bases and at J to 3 bases, leaving 8 bases not matched to a gene. CDR3 loop: CASSLDRDRDYEQYF. CDR3 DNA sequence: TGTGCCAGCAGCTTAGATCGGGACAGGGACTACGAGCAGTACTTC.

The gene calls are TRBV7-9 and TRBJ1-2; D not resolved. V lost 2 bases and J lost 10, with 11 bases in between. This CDR3 is built from 12 residues. Germline V CDR1 and CDR2: SEHNR, FQNEAQ (reference sequence). The CDR3 DNA follows: TGTGCCAGCAGCTTACGGGAGCAGGCCTACACCTTC. Translation gives CASSLREQAYTF. The complete variable domain, with remaining parts taken from reference TRBV7-9 and TRBJ1-2, reads DTGVSQNPRHKITKRGQNVTFRCDPISEHNRLYWYRQTLGQGPEFLTYFQNEAQLEKSRLLSDRFSAERPKGSFSTLEIQRTEQGDSAMYLCASSLREQAYTFGSGTRLTVV.

V usage is TRBV29-1 and J usage is TRBJ2-5; D perhaps matches TRBD1 (6 bases). In germline, CDR1 is SQVTM, CDR2 ANQGSEA. Trimming shortened V by 5 bases and J by 5 bases, and 18 bases separated the two germline ends. The CDR3 is 14 amino acids. CDR3 sequence reads: CSVSPTGSEETQYF. The CDR3 nucleotides are TGCAGCGTTTCCCCCACAGGGTCTGAGGAGACCCAGTACTTC.

This clonotype was seen a few times. This could be a read error, since a much larger clone is one nucleotide away. This chain connects TRBV24-1 to TRBJ1-1; D unresolved. The CDR3 runs 8 residues. Germline-derived CDR1 and CDR2 are KGHDR and SFDVKD. Trimming shortened V by 4 bases and J by 10 bases, and 0 bases separated the two germline ends. The CDR3 protein is CATSEAFF. The DNA for the CDR3 is TGTGCCACCAGTGAAGCTTTCTTT.

This clonotype was seen a few times. This chain joins TRBV9 and TRBJ1-2, with D unresolved. This CDR3 comprises 14 residues. CDR1 is SGDLS and CDR2 is YYNGEE in the germline V gene. V was trimmed by 0 bases and J by 6 bases, leaving 12 bases between them. DNA for the CDR3: TGTGCCAGCAGCGTAGACTTGGACGGAAATGGCTACACCTTC. It codes for CASSVDLDGNGYTF.

This clonotype was seen many times. The chain employs TRBV5-1 and TRBJ2-5; 11 nucleotides match TRBD1. The V gene end was trimmed by 6 bases and the J gene end by 1 base; junction bases not matched to a gene: 5. The CDR3 extends over 15 amino acids. Germline V gene sequence: CDR1 SGHRS, CDR2 YFSETQ. The CDR3 nucleotides read TGCGCCAGCACGCGGACAGGGGGCTTCCAAGAGACCCAGTACTTC. Its protein is CASTRTGGFQETQYF.

This clonotype was recorded once. V usage is TRBV20-1 and J usage is TRBJ2-7; 13 bases map to TRBD2. This CDR3 contains 15 residues. V trimming: 5 bases; J trimming: 4 bases; junction bases outside the gene matches: 8. Germline-derived CDR1 and CDR2 are DFQATT and SNEGSKA (reference sequence). DNA for the CDR3: TGCAGTGCTGGGAAAGGGACTAGCGGGACTTACGAGCAGTACTTC. This codes for CSAGKGTSGTYEQYF.

This clonotype was counted between two and nine times. The germline gene is not matched at one end of the junction; a read error may be the cause. The CDR3 here is CASSLARGEAFF. The CDR3 DNA sequence: TGTGCCAGCAGCTTGGCCCGGGGCGAAGCTTTCTTT. The chain carries TRBV5-1 and TRBJ1-1; maybe TRBD1 (5 bases). The CDR3 loop spans 12 amino acids. The germline V gene has CDR1 SGHRS and CDR2 YFSETQ.

Regarding this clonotype: In this CDR3 the conserved last residue, phenylalanine or tryptophan, is missing, so a read error is likely. The limits of the CDR3 on the DNA are not certain, so only TCRdb's listed CDR3 is given. The rearrangement uses TRBV20-1 and TRBJ1-5; the tabulated D call, TRBD1, remains unverified against the DNA. From its first to its last residue, the CDR3 has 8 amino acids. The germline V gene has CDR1 DFQATT and CDR2 SNEGSKA (reference sequence). The CDR3 loop reads CSARDGTG.

The chain has TRBV7-2 and TRBJ2-7; tentatively, D is TRBD2 (5 bases). V dropped 5 bases and J dropped 3 bases, with 17 bases sitting between them. This CDR3 is built from 15 residues. Germline V lookup: CDR1 SGHTA, CDR2 FQGNSA. CDR3 bases: TGTGCCAGCAGCACCCAACCGGGAAAGAACTACGAGCAGTACTTC. Its protein product is CASSTQPGKNYEQYF. Variable domain in full (rest from reference TRBV7-2 and TRBJ2-7): GAGVSQSPSNKVTEKGKDVELRCDPISGHTALYWYRQSLGQGLEFLIYFQGNSAPDKSGLPSDRFSAERTGGSVSTLTIQRTQQEDSAVYLCASSTQPGKNYEQYFGPGTRLTVT.

In its sample, this clonotype was seen many times. The V gene is TRBV5-1, the J gene TRBJ1-2, with TRBD1 matching over 9 bases. Per the germline V gene, CDR1 is SGHRS and CDR2 is YFSETQ. The CDR3 length is 18 residues. The junction had 17 bases not matched to a gene; V was cut back by 1 base and J by 7 bases. CDR3 sequence: CASSLSPGQGNRPIGYTF. In nucleotides, the CDR3 is TGCGCCAGCAGCTTGTCTCCGGGACAGGGAAATCGCCCTATTGGCTACACCTTC. The variable domain in full, completed from reference TRBV5-1 and TRBJ1-2, reads KAGVTQTPRYLIKTRGQQVTLSCSPISGHRSVSWYQQTPGQGLQFLFEYFSETQRNKGNFPGRFSGRQFSNSRSEMNVSTLELGDSALYLCASSLSPGQGNRPIGYTFGSGTRLTVV.

This clonotype has only a few counts. The chain is built from TRBV7-2 and TRBJ2-7, with 9 bases aligning to TRBD2. V trimming: 5 bases; J trimming: 2 bases; junction bases outside the gene matches: 7. CDR1 SGHTA and CDR2 FQGNSA come from the germline V gene. There are 15 residues in the CDR3. The CDR3 DNA sequence: TGTGCCAGCAGCCTTCTAGCGGGGCTAACCTACGAGCAGTACTTC. This sequence encodes CASSLLAGLTYEQYF.

This rearrangement joins TRBV19 to TRBJ1-5, with unresolved D. Germline V lookup: CDR1 LNHDA, CDR2 SQIVND (reference sequence). Between the trimmed V and J ends, which lost 3 bases and 5 bases, there was a span of 8 bases. The CDR3 loop spans 13 amino acids. The CDR3 is CASSMLRDQPQHF. CDR3 in DNA: TGTGCCAGTAGTATGTTAAGGGATCAGCCCCAGCATTTT.

This clonotype came up many times. The chain combines TRBV19 with TRBJ1-5; 9 bases are a match to TRBD1. The V segment lost 6 bases and the J segment 5 bases; nucleotides outside the gene matches: 5. Germline CDR1 and CDR2: LNHDA and SQIVND (reference sequence). The CDR3 loop spans 14 amino acids. Here the CDR3 reads CASRPGQGYQPQHF. CDR3 sequence (DNA): TGTGCCAGTAGACCGGGACAGGGTTATCAGCCCCAGCATTTT.

This clonotype was seen a handful of times. The rearrangement uses TRBV12-3 or TRBV12-4 and TRBJ1-2; 8 nucleotides align to TRBD1. This CDR3 spans 13 amino acids. The V gene end was trimmed by 5 bases and the J gene end by 2 bases; junction bases not matched to a gene: 1. The CDR3 sequence: CASSRTGNYGYTF. CDR3 coding DNA: TGTGCCAGCAGTCGGACAGGGAACTATGGCTACACCTTC.

The rearrangement links TRBV29-1 to TRBJ2-3; D not resolved. Looked up from germline, CDR1 is SQVTM and CDR2 is ANQGSEA. The CDR3 is 11 residues long. Trimming took 3 bases from V and 2 from J, leaving 3 bases between them. The CDR3 is CSVEHTDTQYF. The CDR3 nucleotides are TGCAGCGTTGAGCACACAGATACGCAGTATTTT.

The chain combines TRBV15 with TRBJ1-5, with a possible D match to TRBD1 (6 bases). Germline V gives CDR1 LNHNV, CDR2 YYDKDF (reference sequence). The CDR3 extends over 15 amino acids. The germline V and J ends were trimmed by 0 bases and 6 bases, with 12 bases remaining between them. The CDR3 nucleotides are TGTGCCACCAGCAGAGAGCGGGGGCTAAGTCAGCCCCAGCATTTT. As protein: CATSRERGLSQPQHF. The whole variable domain, remainder taken from reference TRBV15 and TRBJ1-5, is DAMVIQNPRYQVTQFGKPVTLSCSQTLNHNVMYWYQQKSSQAPKLLFHYYDKDFNNEADTPDNFQSRRPNTSFCFLDIRSPGLGDTAMYLCATSRERGLSQPQHFGDGTRLSIL.

The sample holds many counts of this clonotype. The chain combines TRBV5-6 with TRBJ1-2, with 9 bases identical to TRBD1. V shed 4 bases and J 8 bases; nucleotides not matched to a gene: 6. The germline V gene has CDR1 SGHDT and CDR2 YYEEEE. This CDR3 has 13 residues. Here the CDR3 reads CASSPRTGDGYTF. DNA of the CDR3: TGTGCCAGCAGCCCACGGACAGGGGACGGCTACACCTTC.

This clonotype was counted many times. This chain joins TRBV29-1 and TRBJ2-5; D not certain. There are 12 residues in the CDR3. Germline V gene data show CDR1 as SQVTM and CDR2 as ANQGSEA. Trimming shortened V by 5 bases and J by 5 bases, and 12 bases separated the two germline ends. This CDR3 reads CSVYMSMETQYF. Written as DNA, the CDR3 is TGCAGCGTTTACATGAGTATGGAGACCCAGTACTTC.

A remark on this clonotype: At one boundary the junction diverges from the germline segment, which might be a read error. V gene TRBV6-5 combines with J gene TRBJ1-1, with D possibly TRBD1 on 6 matching bases. CDR1 and CDR2 (germline): MNHEY, SVGAGI. CDR3 length: 14 amino acids. CDR3 in DNA: TGTGCCAGCAGCGTACAGGGAGGGAACACTGGAGCTTTCTTT. It is translated as CASSVQGGNTGAFF.